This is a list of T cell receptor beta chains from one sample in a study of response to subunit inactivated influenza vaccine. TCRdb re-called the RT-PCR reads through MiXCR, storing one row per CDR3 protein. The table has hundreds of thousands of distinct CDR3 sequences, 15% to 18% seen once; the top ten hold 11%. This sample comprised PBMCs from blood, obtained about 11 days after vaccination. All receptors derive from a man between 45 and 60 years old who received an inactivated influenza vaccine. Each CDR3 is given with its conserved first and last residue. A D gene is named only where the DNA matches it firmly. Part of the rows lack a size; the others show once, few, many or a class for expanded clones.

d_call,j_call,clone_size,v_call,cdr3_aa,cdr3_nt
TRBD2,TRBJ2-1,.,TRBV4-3,CASSQLAGYNEQFF,TGCGCCAGCAGCCAGCTAGCGGGGTACAATGAGCAGTTCTTC
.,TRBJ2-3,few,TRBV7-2,CASSSGTTTDTQYF,TGTGCCAGCAGCTCCGGTACTACCACAGATACGCAGTATTTT
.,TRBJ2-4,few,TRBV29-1,CGLFDKNIQYF,TGTGGTTTGTTTGACAAAAACATTCAGTACTTC
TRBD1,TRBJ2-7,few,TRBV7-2,CASSLHHRDSAYEQYF,TGTGCCAGCAGCCTACACCACCGGGACAGTGCCTACGAGCAGTACTTC
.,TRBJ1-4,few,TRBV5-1,CASSARDGEKLFF,TGCGCCAGCAGCGCCAGGGATGGGGAAAAACTGTTTTTT
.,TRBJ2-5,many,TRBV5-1,CASSLMPTQETQYF,TGCGCCAGCAGCTTGATGCCCACTCAAGAGACCCAGTACTTC
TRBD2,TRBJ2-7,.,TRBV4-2,CASSQTAPSGDTYEQYF,TGTGCCAGCAGCCAAACGGCGCCTAGCGGGGATACCTACGAGCAGTACTTC
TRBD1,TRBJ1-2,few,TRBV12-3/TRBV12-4,CASSLYPDRGEHYGYTF,TGTGCCAGCAGTCTCTACCCGGACAGGGGGGAGCACTATGGCTACACCTTC
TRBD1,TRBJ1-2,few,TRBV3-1,CASSQPTGSGYTF,TGTGCCAGCAGCCAACCGACAGGGAGCGGCTACACCTTC
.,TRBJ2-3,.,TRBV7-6,CASSLEGTRSTDTQYF,TGTGCCAGCAGCTTAGAAGGAACAAGGAGCACAGATACGCAGTATTTT
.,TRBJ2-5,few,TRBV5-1,CASRPRSGAAGETQYF,TGCGCCAGCAGACCGCGGTCAGGGGCAGCGGGAGAGACCCAGTACTTC
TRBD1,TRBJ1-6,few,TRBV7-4,CASSLGGQGEIFDSPLHF,TGTGCCAGCAGCTTAGGCGGACAGGGAGAGATTTTTGATTCACCCCTCCACTTT
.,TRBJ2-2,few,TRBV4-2,CASSQVGTATNTGELFF,TGTGCCAGCAGCCAAGTGGGGACCGCTACGAACACCGGGGAGCTGTTTTTT
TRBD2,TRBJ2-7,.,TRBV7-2,CASSLYTSGRAAEQYF,TGTGCCAGCAGCTTATATACTAGCGGGAGGGCGGCCGAGCAGTACTTC
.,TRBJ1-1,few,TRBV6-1,CASSGAPSATEAFF,TGTGCCAGCAGTGGTGCCCCATCGGCCACTGAAGCTTTCTTT
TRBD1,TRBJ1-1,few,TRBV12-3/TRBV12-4,CASTPGGTGMNTEAFF,TGTGCCAGCACCCCGGGGGGGACAGGTATGAACACTGAAGCTTTCTTT
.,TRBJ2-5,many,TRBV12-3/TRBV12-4,CASSPPRLEGQETQYF,TGTGCCAGCAGTCCTCCCCGACTAGAAGGGCAAGAGACCCAGTACTTC
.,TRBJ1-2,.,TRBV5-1,CASSLLPSEGVYGYTF,TGCGCCAGCAGCTTGCTTCCCAGTGAGGGGGTGTATGGCTACACCTTC
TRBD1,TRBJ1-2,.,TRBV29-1,CSATRQGGDGYTF,TGCAGCGCAACAAGACAGGGAGGAGATGGCTACACCTTC
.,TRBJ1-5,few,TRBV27,CASSPQTGTSYSNQPQHF,TGTGCCAGCAGTCCTCAAACCGGGACAAGTTATAGCAATCAGCCCCAGCATTTT
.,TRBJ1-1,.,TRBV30,CAWSVLKEAFF,TGTGCCTGGAGTGTACTTAAAGAAGCTTTCTTT
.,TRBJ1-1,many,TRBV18,CASSPQKNTEAFF,TGTGCCAGCAGCCCTCAGAAGAACACTGAAGCTTTCTTT
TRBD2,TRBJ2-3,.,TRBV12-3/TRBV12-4,CASSFPLGGGAGDTQYF,TGTGCCAGCAGTTTTCCTCTTGGCGGGGGGGCAGGGGATACGCAGTATTTT
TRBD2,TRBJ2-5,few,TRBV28,CASSLRTSGGGTQYF,TGTGCCAGCAGTTTACGGACTAGCGGGGGCGGGACCCAGTACTTC
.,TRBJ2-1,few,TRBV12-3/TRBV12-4,CASSLAQWGAPNEQFF,TGTGCCAGCAGTTTAGCGCAGTGGGGAGCCCCCAATGAGCAGTTCTTC
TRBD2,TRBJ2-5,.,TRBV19,CASSTPGLAQETQYF,TGTGCCAGTAGTACTCCGGGACTAGCTCAAGAGACCCAGTACTTC
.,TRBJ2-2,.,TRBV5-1,CASSLRTVGDTGELFF,TGCGCCAGCAGCTTGAGGACAGTCGGGGACACCGGGGAGCTGTTTTTT
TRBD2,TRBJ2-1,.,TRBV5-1,CASSPYYSGSGNEQLF,TGCGCCAGCAGCCCCTACTATAGCGGGAGCGGCAATGAGCAGTTATTC